This is a list of T cell receptor beta chains from one sample in a study of cytomegalovirus exposure and HLA in healthy donors. Some clones are missing from TCRdb's copy, which holds only in-frame ones; the method was immunoSEQ multiplex PCR. This repertoire shows approximately 120,000 clones, 60% to 85% found once; its top ten account for 2% to 3%. Sequenced: PBMCs. These TCRs come from a female donor in good health and CMV-seronegative. The CDR3 runs from the conserved cysteine through the conserved F or W. A D gene is named only where the DNA matches it firmly. The size of a clone is reported for some rows only, either as once, few or many, or as a class for expanded clones.

>TRBJ2-5|TRBV11-3|TRBD2|.
CASSPRTSFGETQYF
>TRBJ1-1|TRBV6-1|.|.
CASSEMRNTEAFF
>TRBJ2-7|TRBV9|TRBD2|.
CASSVGTSNEQYF
>TRBJ2-2|TRBV5-1|TRBD1|.
CASSSGTGGLTNTGELFF
>TRBJ1-2|TRBV5-6|.|once
CASSLIPLGGVHYGYTF
>TRBJ2-1|TRBV7-9|.|.
CASSPRGASYNEQFF
>TRBJ2-5|TRBV28|.|.
CAGSPRGKETQYF
>TRBJ2-5|TRBV11-2|.|once
CASSLDLGGRGWETQYF
>TRBJ1-2|TRBV27|.|.
CAAGGPGYTF
>TRBJ1-4|TRBV5-4|TRBD1|.
CASSYTGGEEKLFF
>TRBJ2-7|TRBV10-3|.|.
CAISSGSYEQYF
>TRBJ1-4|TRBV10-3|TRBD1|.
CAISESRDRDEKLFF
>TRBJ1-2|TRBV6-5|TRBD1|.
CASSSRTGGSYGYTF
>TRBJ2-7|TRBV2|.|.
CASSQEGEQYF
>TRBJ1-5|TRBV30|TRBD1|.
CAWSVQRTGGFNQPQHF
>TRBJ2-7|TRBV4-3|TRBD2|once
CASSQDDGGGLYEQYF
>TRBJ1-4|TRBV7-6|TRBD1|few
CASSPIGTGSDEKLFF
>TRBJ2-7|TRBV27|TRBD1|.
CASSLGQGAYEQYF
>TRBJ1-2|TRBV30|TRBD1|.
CAWSAGQGINYGYTF
>TRBJ2-5|TRBV29-1|TRBD2|.
CSVRSGGLETQYF
>TRBJ2-7|TRBV6-5|TRBD2|once
CASRFTSGGPGEQYF
>TRBJ2-3|TRBV6-1|TRBD1|.
CASSIISTGETQYF
>TRBJ1-2|TRBV2|TRBD1|.
CASSEALGQGNGYTF
>TRBJ1-1|TRBV18|.|.
CASEEGGGTEAFF
>TRBJ2-3|TRBV7-2|.|.
CASSLRVFRGDLTDTQYF
>TRBJ2-5|TRBV7-9|.|.
CSSSSGPETQYF
>TRBJ2-2|TRBV7-3|.|.
CASSYRHRGELFF
>TRBJ2-7|TRBV4-2|.|few
CASSQETGRGAQYF
>.|TRBV18|TRBD1|.
CASSPIRTGGSYEQYF
>TRBJ1-2|TRBV5-5|TRBD1|.
CASSLPSGQGRGYTF
>TRBJ2-1|TRBV5-5|TRBD2|.
CASSQNSGGNYNEQFF
>TRBJ2-7|TRBV10-3|.|.
CAISETDTRSYEQYF
>TRBJ1-5|TRBV6-6|.|.
CASSYEEPQHF
>TRBJ2-7|TRBV6-1|.|few
CASTGMYEQYF
>TRBJ1-1|TRBV10-2|.|.
CASRERRGAGTEAFF
>TRBJ1-1|TRBV21-1|.|.
CASSKEPRANTEAFF
>TRBJ1-5|TRBV5-6|.|.
CASSSKLAPVTGPQHF
>TRBJ2-7|TRBV9|TRBD1|.
CASSPGTGSYEQYF
>TRBJ1-4|TRBV10-2|TRBD1|.
CARGTGTQSATNEKLFF
>TRBJ1-2|TRBV19|TRBD1|once
CASSPTGTYGYTF
>TRBJ2-5|TRBV7-6|.|.
CASRTGYRETQYF
>TRBJ1-2|TRBV7-2|.|.
CASSLTGQSYYGYTF
>TRBJ2-3|TRBV27|.|.
CASSLKPRGFTDTQYF
>TRBJ2-2|TRBV13|.|.
CASSARGTGELFF
>TRBJ1-2|TRBV19|TRBD1|.
CASSARGRNYGYTF
>TRBJ2-1|TRBV5-1|TRBD2|.
CASSVTSGGPREQFF
>TRBJ2-7|TRBV27|TRBD1|.
CASSQRQGANPYEQYF